Below, one T cell receptor (beta chain) is given with its context. The antigen remains unidentified. This record comes from a study of cytomegalovirus exposure and HLA in healthy donors. Study background: Unique TCRs from HLA-typed donors, around 79 million of them, were held in an early data release.

The V end was cut by 5 bases, the J end by 1 base, with 11 bases between. The germline gives CDR1 SGHVS, CDR2 FNYEAQ. The CDR3 has 14 amino acids. Primers: 60 Vbeta forward and 13 Jbeta reverse. Assay used: immunoSEQ multiplex PCR; TCRdb lists only in-frame clones, some missing. This table has some 130,000 clones, around 80% appearing once. Overall study results and limits: In vitro assays verified that three CMV-associated chains recognized CMV antigens specifically. Cytomegalovirus-associated TCR beta chains were listed, numbering 150 to 200. Earlier findings revealed that most TCR beta V segments proved productive either about 87% or about 30% of the time.

V and J are TRBV7-6 and TRBJ2-5; TRBD2 is a possible D gene (7 bases). The sample taken for sequencing was PBMCs. The TCR comes from a man between 18 and 35 years old in good health and CMV-seronegative. CDR3 sequence: CASSEGGSQETQYF. CDR3 DNA: TGTGCCAGCAGCGAGGGGGGGAGCCAAGAGACCCAGTACTTC.